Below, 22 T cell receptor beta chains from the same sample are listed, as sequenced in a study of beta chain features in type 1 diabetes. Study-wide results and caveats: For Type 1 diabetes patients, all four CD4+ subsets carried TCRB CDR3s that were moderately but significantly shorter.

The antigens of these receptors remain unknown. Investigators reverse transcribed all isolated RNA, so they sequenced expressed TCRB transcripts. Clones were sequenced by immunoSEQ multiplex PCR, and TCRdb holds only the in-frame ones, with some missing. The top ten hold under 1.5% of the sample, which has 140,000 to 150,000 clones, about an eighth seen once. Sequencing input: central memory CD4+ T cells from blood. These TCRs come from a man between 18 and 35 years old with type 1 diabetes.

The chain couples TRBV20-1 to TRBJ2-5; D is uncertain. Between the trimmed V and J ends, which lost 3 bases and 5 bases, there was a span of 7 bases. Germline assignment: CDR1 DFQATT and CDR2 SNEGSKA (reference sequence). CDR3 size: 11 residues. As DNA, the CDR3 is TGCAGTGCTAGGCACGGGGAGACCCAGTACTTC. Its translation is CSARHGETQYF.

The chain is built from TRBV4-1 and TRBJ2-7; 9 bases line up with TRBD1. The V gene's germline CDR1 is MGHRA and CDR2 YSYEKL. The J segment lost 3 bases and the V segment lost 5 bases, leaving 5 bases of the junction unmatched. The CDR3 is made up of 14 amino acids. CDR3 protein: CASSYDRGFYEQYF. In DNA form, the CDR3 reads TGCGCCAGCAGCTACGACAGGGGGTTCTACGAGCAGTACTTC.

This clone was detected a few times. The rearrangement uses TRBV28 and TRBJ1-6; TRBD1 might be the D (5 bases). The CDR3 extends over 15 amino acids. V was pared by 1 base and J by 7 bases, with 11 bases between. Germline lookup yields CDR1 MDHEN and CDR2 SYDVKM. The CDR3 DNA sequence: TGTGCCAGCAGTTTATCGCTAGGGGAAAATTCACCCCTCCACTTT. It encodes CASSLSLGENSPLHF.

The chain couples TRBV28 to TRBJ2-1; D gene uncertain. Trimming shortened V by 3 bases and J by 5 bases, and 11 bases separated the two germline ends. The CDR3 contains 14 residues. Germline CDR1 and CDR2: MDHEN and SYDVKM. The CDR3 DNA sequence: TGTGCCAGCAGTTTGTACGATACGGACAATGAGCAGTTCTTC. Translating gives CASSLYDTDNEQFF.

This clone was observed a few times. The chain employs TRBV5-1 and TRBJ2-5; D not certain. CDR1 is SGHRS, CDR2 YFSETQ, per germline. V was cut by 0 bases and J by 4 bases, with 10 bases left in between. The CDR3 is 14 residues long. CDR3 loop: CASSLEVGGETQYF. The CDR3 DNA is TGCGCCAGCAGCTTGGAAGTGGGCGGAGAGACCCAGTACTTC.

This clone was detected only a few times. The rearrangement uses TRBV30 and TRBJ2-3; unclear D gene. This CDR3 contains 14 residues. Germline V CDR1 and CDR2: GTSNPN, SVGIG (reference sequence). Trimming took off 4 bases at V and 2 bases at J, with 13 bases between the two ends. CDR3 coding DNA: TGTGCCTGGACAGAGGTACAGCCCACAGATACGCAGTATTTT. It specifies CAWTEVQPTDTQYF.

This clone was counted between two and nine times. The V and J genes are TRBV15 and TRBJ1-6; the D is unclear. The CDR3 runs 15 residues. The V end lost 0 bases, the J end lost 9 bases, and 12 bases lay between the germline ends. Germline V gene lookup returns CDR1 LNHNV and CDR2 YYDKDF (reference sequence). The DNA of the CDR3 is TGTGCCACCAGCAGAGATCAGCTCGGAGGTTCACCCCTCCACTTT. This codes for CATSRDQLGGSPLHF.

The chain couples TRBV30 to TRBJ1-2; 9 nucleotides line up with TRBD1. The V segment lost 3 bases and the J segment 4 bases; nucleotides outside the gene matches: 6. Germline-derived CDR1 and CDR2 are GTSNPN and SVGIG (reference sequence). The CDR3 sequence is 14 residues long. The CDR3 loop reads CAWRRQGGSYGYTF. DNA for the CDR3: TGTGCCTGGAGGAGACAGGGGGGAAGCTATGGCTACACCTTC.

The CDR3: CSVRANGADTQYF. The CDR3 DNA reads TGCAGCGTCCGAGCGAACGGGGCGGATACGCAGTATTTT. This rearrangement joins TRBV29-1 to TRBJ2-3; D may be TRBD1 or TRBD2 (5 bases each). There are 13 residues in the CDR3. Between the trimmed V and J ends, which lost 6 bases and 6 bases, there was a span of 16 bases. Germline loops: CDR1 SQVTM, CDR2 ANQGSEA.

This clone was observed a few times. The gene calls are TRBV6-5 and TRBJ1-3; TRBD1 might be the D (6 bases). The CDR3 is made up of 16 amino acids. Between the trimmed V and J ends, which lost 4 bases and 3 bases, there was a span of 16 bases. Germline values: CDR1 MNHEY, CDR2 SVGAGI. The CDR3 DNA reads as TGTGCCAGCAGTTTGGCCCCAGGGGTTAGTGGAAACACCATATATTTT. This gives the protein CASSLAPGVSGNTIYF.

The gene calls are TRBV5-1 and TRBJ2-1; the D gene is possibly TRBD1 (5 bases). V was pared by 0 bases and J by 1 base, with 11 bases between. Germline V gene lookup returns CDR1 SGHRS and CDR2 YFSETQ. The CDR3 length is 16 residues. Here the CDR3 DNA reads TGCGCCAGCAGCTTGGTGGACACATATTCCTACAATGAGCAGTTCTTC. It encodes CASSLVDTYSYNEQFF.

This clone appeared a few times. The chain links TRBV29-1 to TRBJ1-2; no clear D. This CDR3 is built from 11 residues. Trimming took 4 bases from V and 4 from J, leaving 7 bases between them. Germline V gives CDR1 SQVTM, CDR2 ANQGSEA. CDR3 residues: CSVGAGYGYTF. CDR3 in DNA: TGCAGCGTTGGCGCCGGCTATGGCTACACCTTC.

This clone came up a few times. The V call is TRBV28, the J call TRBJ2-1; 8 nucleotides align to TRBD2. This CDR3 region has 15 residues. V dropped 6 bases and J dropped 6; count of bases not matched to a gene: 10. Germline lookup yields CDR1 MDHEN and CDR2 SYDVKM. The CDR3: CASSQAGTRFNEQFF. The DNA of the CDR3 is TGTGCCAGCAGCCAAGCCGGGACTAGGTTCAATGAGCAGTTCTTC.

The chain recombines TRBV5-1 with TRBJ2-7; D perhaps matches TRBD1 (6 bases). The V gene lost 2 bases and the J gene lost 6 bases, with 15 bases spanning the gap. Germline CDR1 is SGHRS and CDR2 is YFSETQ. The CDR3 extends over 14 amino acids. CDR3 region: CASSLGGPSGEQYF. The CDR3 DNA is TGCGCCAGCAGCTTAGGGGGTCCTTCGGGCGAGCAGTACTTC.

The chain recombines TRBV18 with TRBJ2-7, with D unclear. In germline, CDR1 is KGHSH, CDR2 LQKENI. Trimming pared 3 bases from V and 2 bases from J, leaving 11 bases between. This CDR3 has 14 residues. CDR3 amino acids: CASSPVRQTYEQYF. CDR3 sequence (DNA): TGTGCCAGCTCACCGGTTAGACAAACCTACGAGCAGTACTTC.

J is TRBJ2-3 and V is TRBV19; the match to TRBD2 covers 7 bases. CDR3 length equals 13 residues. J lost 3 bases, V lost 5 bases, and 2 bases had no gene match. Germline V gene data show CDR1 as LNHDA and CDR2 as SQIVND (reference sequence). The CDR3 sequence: CASSEGLTDTQYF. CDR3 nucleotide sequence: TGTGCCAGTAGTGAGGGACTAACAGATACGCAGTATTTT.

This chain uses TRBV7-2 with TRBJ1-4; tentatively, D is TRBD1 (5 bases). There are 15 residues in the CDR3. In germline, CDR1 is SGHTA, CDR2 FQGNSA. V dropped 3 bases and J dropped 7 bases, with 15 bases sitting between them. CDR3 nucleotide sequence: TGTGCCAGCAGCTTTCAGGGCTCGGTAACTGAAAAACTGTTTTTT. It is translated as CASSFQGSVTEKLFF.

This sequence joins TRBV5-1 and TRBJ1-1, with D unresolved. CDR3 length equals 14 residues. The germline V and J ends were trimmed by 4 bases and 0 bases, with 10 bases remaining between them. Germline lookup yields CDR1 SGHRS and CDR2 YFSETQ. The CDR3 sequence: CASSRLTLNTEAFF. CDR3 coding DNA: TGCGCCAGCAGCCGTCTTACCTTGAACACTGAAGCTTTCTTT.

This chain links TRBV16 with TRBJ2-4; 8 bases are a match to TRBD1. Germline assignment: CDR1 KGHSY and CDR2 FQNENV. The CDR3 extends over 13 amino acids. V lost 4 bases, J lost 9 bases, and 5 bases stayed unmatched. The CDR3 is CASSPIGTGIQYF. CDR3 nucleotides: TGTGCCAGCAGCCCGATCGGGACAGGCATTCAGTACTTC.

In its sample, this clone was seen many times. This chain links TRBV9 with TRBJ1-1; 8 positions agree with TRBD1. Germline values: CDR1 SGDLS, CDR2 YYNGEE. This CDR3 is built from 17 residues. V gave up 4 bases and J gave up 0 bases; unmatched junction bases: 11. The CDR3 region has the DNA TGTGCCAGCAGCCCCCGGGACAGGCCGATCATGAACACTGAAGCTTTCTTT. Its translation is CASSPRDRPIMNTEAFF.

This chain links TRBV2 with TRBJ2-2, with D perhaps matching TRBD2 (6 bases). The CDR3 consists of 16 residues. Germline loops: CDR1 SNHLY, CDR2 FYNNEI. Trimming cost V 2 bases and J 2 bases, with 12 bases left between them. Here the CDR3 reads CASSEIGGSNTGELFF. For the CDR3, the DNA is TGTGCCAGCAGTGAAATCGGGGGTAGTAACACCGGGGAGCTGTTTTTT.

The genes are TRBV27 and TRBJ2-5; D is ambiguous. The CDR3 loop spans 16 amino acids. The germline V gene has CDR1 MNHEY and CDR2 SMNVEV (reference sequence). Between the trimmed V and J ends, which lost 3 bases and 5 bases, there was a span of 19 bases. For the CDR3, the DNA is TGTGCCAGCAGTTTCAAGGAATGGACGGCTCGGGAGACCCAGTACTTC. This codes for CASSFKEWTARETQYF.